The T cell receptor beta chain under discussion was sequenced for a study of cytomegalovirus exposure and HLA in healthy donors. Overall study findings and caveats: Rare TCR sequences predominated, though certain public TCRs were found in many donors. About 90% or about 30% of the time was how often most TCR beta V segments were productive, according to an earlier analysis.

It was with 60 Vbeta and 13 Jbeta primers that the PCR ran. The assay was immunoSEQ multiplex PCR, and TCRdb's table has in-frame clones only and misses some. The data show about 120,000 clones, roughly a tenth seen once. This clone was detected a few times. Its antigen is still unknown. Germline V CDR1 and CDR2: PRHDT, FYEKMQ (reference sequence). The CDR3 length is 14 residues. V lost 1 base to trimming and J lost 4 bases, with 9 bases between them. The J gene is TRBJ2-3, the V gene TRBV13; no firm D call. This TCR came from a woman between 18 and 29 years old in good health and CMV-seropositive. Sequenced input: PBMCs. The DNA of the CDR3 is TGTGCCAGCAGCTTAGAGGTTGGAGCAGATACGCAGTATTTT. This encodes CASSLEVGADTQYF.